The sequence of this T cell receptor (beta chain) was determined in a study of cytomegalovirus exposure and HLA in healthy donors. In the PCR, 60 Vbeta and 13 Jbeta primers were used. Repertoires were generated with immunoSEQ multiplex PCR, while TCRdb's copy carries only in-frame clones and drops some. The repertoire consists of roughly 170,000 clones, with roughly 82% occurring once and the leading ten covering approximately 1.6%. Germline values: CDR1 MGHRA, CDR2 YSYEKL. This CDR3 has 15 residues. V was cut by 3 bases and J by 7 bases, with 16 bases left in between. Sequences were obtained from PBMCs. The receptor was isolated from a woman aged 25 to 45 in good health and CMV-seronegative. The chain carries TRBV4-1 and TRBJ1-5, with D perhaps TRBD1 (5 bases). The CDR3 DNA reads as TGCGCCAGCAGCCACTCGGGGGGAAAGGGACAGCCCCAGCATTTT. Its protein product is CASSHSGGKGQPQHF.